The 25 T cell receptor beta chains given below trace back to one sample, sequenced in a study of T-cell reconstitution after alpha-beta-depleted transplantation in children. The library targeted TCRbeta and was prepared with unique molecular identifiers. TCRdb recomputed calls from the PCR reads with MiXCR, one row per CDR3 protein. The sample comprises 130,000 to 150,000 distinct CDR3 sequences, 8.5% to 10% of which are singletons, and approximately 18% rests with the top ten. The sequenced sample was PBMCs, mostly from graft donor cells, obtained 180 days after TCRalphabeta/CD19-depleted stem cell transplant. These receptors were obtained from a female patient aged 2-9 years who had a stem cell transplant for congenital amegakaryocytic thrombocytopenia, so the T cells may come from the graft donor.

This clonotype was found many times. J is TRBJ1-6 and V is TRBV28; D gene ambiguous. The CDR3 sequence is 13 residues long. Germline V gene lookup returns CDR1 MDHEN and CDR2 SYDVKM. V was trimmed by 5 bases and J by 13 bases, leaving 15 bases between them. The CDR3 region has the DNA TGTGCCAGCAGTCCAGACCTCCGGGCTCCCCTCCACTTT. This sequence encodes CASSPDLRAPLHF. Filled out from reference TRBV28 and TRBJ1-6, the complete variable domain reads DVKVTQSSRYLVKRTGEKVFLECVQDMDHENMFWYRQDPGLGLRLIYFSYDVKMKEKGDIPEGYSVSREKKERFSLILESASTNQTSMYLCASSPDLRAPLHFGNGTRLTVT.

This clonotype was detected many times. The chain employs TRBV20-1 and TRBJ1-2; possibly TRBD1 for D (6 bases). The CDR3 is made up of 12 amino acids. V gave up 3 bases and J gave up 10 bases, with 15 bases separating them. Germline V gives CDR1 DFQATT, CDR2 SNEGSKA (reference sequence). The CDR3 DNA follows: TGCAGTGCTAGGATGGGGGCTTTCCTCTACACCTTC. Encoded protein: CSARMGAFLYTF.

Ten or more counts support this clonotype. The chain is built from TRBV7-3 and TRBJ2-6, with D maybe TRBD1 (5 bases). Germline loops: CDR1 SGHTA, CDR2 FQGTGA. The V end was cut by 5 bases, the J end by 0 bases, with 8 bases between. CDR3 length: 15 residues. The CDR3 spells CASSTDSSGANVLTF. CDR3 bases: TGTGCCAGCAGCACCGACAGCTCTGGGGCCAACGTCCTGACTTTC. Using reference TRBV7-3 and TRBJ2-6 for the parts outside the CDR3, the full variable domain is GAGVSQTPSNKVTEKGKYVELRCDPISGHTALYWYRQSLGQGPEFLIYFQGTGAADDSGLPNDRFFAVRPEGSVSTLKIQRTERGDSAVYLCASSTDSSGANVLTFGAGSRLTVL.

Ten or more counts support this clonotype. The gene calls are TRBV7-2 and TRBJ2-5; D is possibly TRBD2 (6 bases). This CDR3 has 14 amino acids. Trimming removed 2 bases from V and 5 bases from J, with 12 bases in between. Germline V CDR1 and CDR2: SGHTA, FQGNSA. In DNA form, the CDR3 reads TGTGCCAGCAGCTTATCCCCGGGAGTGGAGACCCAGTACTTC. Amino acid sequence: CASSLSPGVETQYF.

This clonotype was counted a few times. The J gene is TRBJ2-1, the V gene TRBV30; 7 positions match TRBD2. Trimming cost V 2 bases and J 15 bases; bases outside gene matches: 13. The CDR3 has 13 residues. The germline gives CDR1 GTSNPN, CDR2 SVGIG (reference sequence). CDR3 sequence reads: CAWSPRPAGSVFF. The CDR3 DNA reads as TGTGCCTGGAGTCCACGACCAGCGGGAAGCGTGTTCTTC. Complete variable domain (other parts from reference TRBV30 and TRBJ2-1): SQTIHQWPATLVQPVGSPLSLECTVEGTSNPNLYWYRQAAGRGLQLLFYSVGIGQISSEVPQNLSASRPQDRQFILSSKKLLLSDSGFYLCAWSPRPAGSVFFGPGTRLTVL.

This clonotype has at least ten counts. V usage is TRBV28 and J usage is TRBJ1-6, with a possible D match to TRBD1 (5 bases). CDR1 and CDR2 from the germline V gene are MDHEN and SYDVKM. The V and J ends lost 2 bases and 7 bases respectively, with 9 bases between them. There are 14 residues in the CDR3. This CDR3 reads CASSLMTVNSPLHF. The CDR3 DNA is TGTGCCAGCAGTTTAATGACAGTAAATTCACCCCTCCACTTT. Full variable domain (rest looked up from reference TRBV28 and TRBJ1-6): DVKVTQSSRYLVKRTGEKVFLECVQDMDHENMFWYRQDPGLGLRLIYFSYDVKMKEKGDIPEGYSVSREKKERFSLILESASTNQTSMYLCASSLMTVNSPLHFGNGTRLTVT.

This clonotype was seen repeatedly, ten times or more. The CDR3 nucleotides read TGCAGTGCTAGGGTCCCCCCGAACGAGCAGTACTTC. This translates into CSARVPPNEQYF. The rearrangement joins TRBV20-1 to TRBJ2-7; no firm D call. CDR3 size: 12 residues. V lost 3 bases and J lost 5, with 11 bases in between. Looked up from germline, CDR1 is DFQATT and CDR2 is SNEGSKA (reference sequence).

This clonotype appeared many times. The genes are TRBV20-1 and TRBJ2-1, with 10 bases matching TRBD2. The junction had 4 bases not matched to a gene; V was cut back by 3 bases and J by 8 bases. Germline CDR1 and CDR2: DFQATT and SNEGSKA (reference sequence). This CDR3 has 13 amino acids. The CDR3 bases are TGCAGTGCTAGTACTAGCGGGACGTATGAGCAGTTCTTC. Amino acids: CSASTSGTYEQFF.

This clonotype occurred many times. The V and J genes are TRBV20-1 and TRBJ2-1; D is perhaps TRBD2 (5 bases). CDR1 and CDR2 from the germline V gene are DFQATT and SNEGSKA (reference sequence). This CDR3 has 14 residues. Trimming shortened V by 1 base and J by 2 bases, and 9 bases separated the two germline ends. CDR3 in DNA: TGCAGTGCTAGAGCCCTAGCACCCTACAATGAGCAGTTCTTC. This codes for CSARALAPYNEQFF.

This clonotype came up many times. The V and J genes are TRBV6-5 and TRBJ1-5; D is perhaps TRBD1 (5 bases). Trimming stripped 4 bases from V and 2 bases from J, with 15 bases between. CDR3 length: 16 amino acids. CDR1 and CDR2 from the germline V gene are MNHEY and SVGAGI. This CDR3 is CASSSGGLWGNQPQHF. The CDR3 DNA reads TGTGCCAGCAGTTCGGGGGGGTTATGGGGCAATCAGCCCCAGCATTTT.

This clonotype was seen at least ten times. The rearrangement links TRBV24-1 to TRBJ2-3; TRBD1 might be the D (6 bases). From germline, CDR1 is KGHDR and CDR2 SFDVKD. The CDR3 spans 15 residues. V lost 10 bases to trimming and J lost 4 bases, with 20 bases between them. Here the CDR3 reads CATARDTVPPDTQYF. In DNA form, the CDR3 reads TGTGCCACGGCCCGGGACACCGTCCCCCCAGATACGCAGTATTTT.

This clonotype was picked up many times. The V gene is TRBV28, the J gene TRBJ2-1; 9 nucleotides line up with TRBD2. Germline V gives CDR1 MDHEN, CDR2 SYDVKM. Trimming took 0 bases from V and 7 from J; bases not matched to a gene: 4. The CDR3 has 15 residues. CDR3 DNA sequence: TGTGCCAGCAGTTTATGGACTAGCGGTCTTAATGAGCAGTTCTTC. This encodes CASSLWTSGLNEQFF.

This clonotype was counted many times. The chain recombines TRBV6-2 or TRBV6-3 with TRBJ1-6; 7 bases fit TRBD1. The length of the CDR3 is 13 residues. V was clipped by 6 bases and J by 7 bases; unmatched bases: 3. Germline-derived CDR1 and CDR2 are MNHEY and SVGEGT. In nucleotides, the CDR3 is TGTGCCAGCAGACCCAGGGGGAATTCACCCCTCCACTTT. It translates to CASRPRGNSPLHF.

This clonotype has just a few counts. V and J are TRBV20-1 and TRBJ2-7; the D is unclear. Germline assignment: CDR1 DFQATT and CDR2 SNEGSKA (reference sequence). The CDR3 has 13 residues. V was shortened by 6 bases and J by 3 bases, with 15 bases between the two germline ends. The CDR3: CSAERTPDYEQYF. In nucleotides, the CDR3 is TGCAGTGCAGAGAGGACGCCAGACTACGAGCAGTACTTC.

This clonotype came up many times. The chain links TRBV6-1 to TRBJ1-5; TRBD1 might be the D (6 bases). Germline V gene data show CDR1 as MNHNS and CDR2 as SASEGT. The CDR3 loop spans 15 amino acids. V lost 7 bases, J lost 7 bases, and 20 bases lay in between. Written as DNA, the CDR3 is TGTGCCAGCATCCCCGAGGCGGGGGCGCGGCAGCCCCAGCATTTT. Amino acids: CASIPEAGARQPQHF.

The chain recombines TRBV5-5 with TRBJ2-1; D is possibly TRBD1 (5 bases). The V end lost 1 base, the J end lost 9 bases, and 23 bases lay between the germline ends. Germline CDR1 reads SGHKS; CDR2 reads YYEKEE (reference sequence). The CDR3 sequence is 17 residues long. The CDR3 reads CASSLMPGPASPGEQFF. The CDR3 DNA follows: TGTGCCAGCAGCTTGATGCCAGGGCCCGCTTCCCCCGGTGAGCAGTTCTTC.

This sequence joins TRBV20-1 and TRBJ2-1; D possibly corresponds to TRBD1 (5 bases). Per the germline V gene, CDR1 is DFQATT and CDR2 is SNEGSKA (reference sequence). The CDR3 loop spans 14 amino acids. In DNA, the CDR3 is TGCAGCGCACAAGTGGACACCTCGGGCGATGAGCAGTTCTTC. Translation gives CSAQVDTSGDEQFF.

This clonotype was recorded at least ten times. The V gene is TRBV5-4, the J gene TRBJ1-2; D call uncertain. CDR1 is SGHNT and CDR2 is YYREEE in the germline V gene (reference sequence). The CDR3 runs 12 residues. Trimming removed 2 bases at V and 13 bases at J, with 15 bases between. This CDR3 reads CASSFPVKTPTF. Here the CDR3 DNA reads TGTGCCAGCAGCTTTCCCGTCAAGACTCCCACCTTC.

Details on this clonotype: A single base separates this from a much larger clone, so it may be a read error. The V call is TRBV20-1, the J call TRBJ1-5; no firm D call. Per the germline V gene, CDR1 is DFQATT and CDR2 is SNEGSKA (reference sequence). The CDR3 consists of 15 residues. The CDR3 loop reads CIARVSDGSNQPQHF. DNA of the CDR3: TGCATTGCTAGAGTGTCGGACGGTAGCAATCAGCCCCAGCATTTT.

The chain links TRBV27 to TRBJ2-1; D is perhaps TRBD2 (6 bases). V lost 2 bases to trimming and J lost 4 bases, with 18 bases between them. The germline V gene has CDR1 MNHEY and CDR2 SMNVEV (reference sequence). The CDR3 loop spans 17 amino acids. The CDR3 sequence: CASSLKWVTSGYNEQFF. In DNA, the CDR3 is TGTGCCAGCAGTTTAAAGTGGGTGACTAGTGGGTACAATGAGCAGTTCTTC.

This clonotype was counted many times. The chain joins TRBV6-6 to TRBJ2-7; D is possibly TRBD2 (5 bases). In germline, CDR1 is MNHNY, CDR2 SVGAGI (reference sequence). The length of the CDR3 is 13 residues. The V end lost 3 bases, the J end lost 3 bases, and 9 bases lay between the germline ends. CDR3 amino acids: CASSYREIYEQYF. Here the CDR3 DNA reads TGTGCCAGCAGTTATAGGGAGATCTACGAGCAGTACTTC.

The table lists this clonotype with many counts. The V gene is TRBV20-1, the J gene TRBJ2-5; D is perhaps TRBD1 (5 bases). The CDR3 sequence is 12 residues long. Per the germline V gene, CDR1 is DFQATT and CDR2 is SNEGSKA (reference sequence). The V end was cut by 4 bases, the J end by 1 base, with 7 bases between. The CDR3 nucleotides read TGCAGTGCTACAGGGCCCCAAGAGACCCAGTACTTC. Translation: CSATGPQETQYF.

V usage is TRBV20-1 and J usage is TRBJ1-2, with D maybe TRBD1 (6 bases). Trimming took 6 bases from V and 8 from J, leaving 22 bases between them. The CDR3 consists of 14 residues. The germline V gene encodes CDR1 DFQATT and CDR2 SNEGSKA (reference sequence). CDR3 in amino acids: CSATHDRSGRGYTF. The CDR3 region has the DNA TGCAGTGCAACCCATGACAGGTCCGGGCGCGGCTACACCTTC.

This clonotype was counted ten times or more. The gene calls are TRBV29-1 and TRBJ2-7; 8 bases are shared with TRBD1. This CDR3 is 13 amino acids long. V was clipped by 8 bases and J by 0 bases; unmatched bases: 6. Germline V gene lookup returns CDR1 SQVTM and CDR2 ANQGSEA. The CDR3 DNA is TGCAGCCTCACCGGGACAGGCTCCTACGAGCAGTACTTC. Amino acids: CSLTGTGSYEQYF.

There are many counts of this clonotype. The V gene is TRBV6-1, the J gene TRBJ1-1; 7 bases are shared with TRBD1. Germline V gene sequence: CDR1 MNHNS, CDR2 SASEGT. Trimming at V came to 4 bases and at J to 5 bases, leaving 4 bases not matched to a gene. The CDR3 spans 13 residues. The CDR3 sequence is CASSGQGWTEAFF. In DNA form, the CDR3 reads TGTGCCAGCAGTGGACAGGGCTGGACTGAAGCTTTCTTT.